The clone carrying this TCR beta chain was recorded only once. Its target is not known. The V and J ends lost 6 bases and 8 bases, in that order; junction bases with no gene match: 13. CDR1 and CDR2 from the germline V gene are SGHRS and YFSETQ. This CDR3 spans 15 amino acids. TCRdb's table, derived via immunoSEQ multiplex PCR, lists solely in-frame clones and lacks some. The table has fewer than 150,000 clones, more than 90% seen once. The source of the sample is a study of graft-versus-host responses after intestinal transplantation. Overall study context: Recipients across the board were started on anti-thymocyte globulin induction, then kept on tacrolimus and steroids for approximately three years.

Whole-study results and caveats: Present in recipient marrow, GvH clones included some that appeared first in ileum or blood. The highest levels of circulating GvH clones went along with early declines in HvG clones after transplant.

Material: unstimulated CD4+ T cells sorted from spleen or lymph node cells, obtained before intestinal transplant. The sequence derives from a human donor who received an intestinal transplant. V gene TRBV5-1 combines with J gene TRBJ2-2, with 7 bases lining up with TRBD1. CDR3 region: CASTDRVSPRGELFF. The CDR3, as DNA: TGCGCCAGCACCGACAGGGTGTCCCCGAGAGGGGAGCTGTTTTTT.